The next 4 T cell receptor beta chains were all read from a single sample in a study of neurological immune-mediated disorders (dated by TCRdb to about 2019). Receptor libraries were prepared by 5' RACE. Sequenced using an Illumina HiSeq 2500. The public reads were reanalyzed by TCRdb: fastp trimming at Q25, MiXCR alignment, in-frame beta chains only. Every entry covers one CDR3 protein and lists the most common genes and DNA from its rows. This sample lists 130,000 or so distinct CDR3 sequences; approximately 3.2% were detected once. Over 1% of the sample goes to the ten largest clones. Sequencing was carried out using PBMCs. These receptors all come from a young woman with multiple sclerosis.

This clonotype has a count of ten or more. The gene calls are TRBV6-5 and TRBJ1-1, with D tentatively TRBD1 (5 bases). Germline lookup yields CDR1 MNHEY and CDR2 SVGAGI. The germline V and J ends were trimmed by 6 bases and 4 bases, with 12 bases remaining between them. The CDR3 loop spans 13 amino acids. The CDR3 nucleotides read TGTGCCAGCAGGAGAGGGACGGGCACTGAAGCTTTCTTT. Protein: CASRRGTGTEAFF.

This clonotype was observed at least ten times. The genes are TRBV7-6 and TRBJ1-1, with 9 bases lining up with TRBD1. The CDR3 has 12 residues. Germline trimming cut 4 bases from V and 7 bases from J; bases unmatched to any gene: 1. The germline V gene has CDR1 SGHVS and CDR2 FNYEAQ. In DNA, the CDR3 is TGTGCCAGCAGCTCGGGACAGGGTGAAGCTTTCTTT. It encodes CASSSGQGEAFF.

This clonotype was recorded many times. This chain's CDR3 is CASSETAGHTGELFF. Here the CDR3 DNA reads TGTGCCAGCAGCGAGACAGCCGGACACACCGGGGAGCTGTTTTTT. The V and J genes are TRBV7-7 and TRBJ2-2; the D gene is possibly TRBD1 (5 bases). V was trimmed by 5 bases and J by 3 bases, leaving 13 bases between them. The V gene's germline CDR1 is SSHAT and CDR2 FNYEAQ (reference sequence). The CDR3 covers 15 residues. Drawing the rest from reference TRBV7-7 and TRBJ2-2, the complete variable domain is GAGVSQSPRYKVTKRGQDVTLRCDPISSHATLYWYQQALGQGPEFLTYFNYEAQPDKSGLPSDRFSAERPEGSISTLTIQRTEQRDSAMYRCASSETAGHTGELFFGEGSRLTVL.

This clonotype showed up many times. The J gene is TRBJ2-7, the V gene TRBV6-2 or TRBV6-3; D is ambiguous. This CDR3 spans 12 amino acids. Trimming left V 6 bases short and J 3 bases short, with 9 bases between. CDR1 and CDR2 (germline): MNHEY, SVGEGT. For the CDR3, the DNA is TGTGCCAGCAGCCCCTGGGTCTACGAGCAGTACTTC. It codes for CASSPWVYEQYF.